A selection of T cell receptor beta chains follows, all from one sample in a study of T cell changes during pregnancy in multiple sclerosis. Repertoires were generated with immunoSEQ multiplex PCR, while TCRdb's copy carries only in-frame clones and drops some. This repertoire shows 50,000 to 65,000 clones, about nine tenths found once; its top ten account for about 0.4%. This specimen was CD4+ T cells from peripheral blood mononuclear cells, taken in the third trimester of pregnancy. Every receptor here comes from a female donor with multiple sclerosis, enrolled in a pregnancy study. Each CDR3 is given with its conserved first and last residue. The order of the fields is D gene, J gene, clone size, V gene, CDR3 DNA, CDR3 protein. D genes are given only for firm matches. The size of a clone is reported for some rows only, either as once, few or many, or as a class for expanded clones.

- | TRBJ1-2 | - | TRBV11-2 | TGTGCCAGCAGTCCCCTCGTCGGGAACTATGGCTACACCTTC | CASSPLVGNYGYTF
- | TRBJ2-7 | - | TRBV6-1 | TGTGCCAGCAGTGATCCCCGGGGTCGTTACGAGCAGTACTTC | CASSDPRGRYEQYF
- | TRBJ2-7 | - | TRBV7-2 | TGTGCCAGCAGCTCCTACTACGAGCAGTACTTC | CASSSYYEQYF
- | TRBJ1-2 | once | TRBV6-5 | TGTGCCAGCAGCGATCAGGGGTATGGCTACACCTTC | CASSDQGYGYTF
TRBD1 | TRBJ2-3 | - | TRBV11-2 | TGTGCCAGCAGCTTTATCATGGGACAGGGGACAGATACGCAGTATTTT | CASSFIMGQGTDTQYF
TRBD1 | TRBJ1-4 | - | TRBV11-2 | TGTGCCAGCAGCTTAGACCAGCGGGGGCCGGGACAGGGAGGTGAAAAACTGTTTTTT | CASSLDQRGPGQGGEKLFF
TRBD1 | TRBJ1-2 | - | TRBV28 | TGTGCCAGCAGTGGTCAGGGGGATTACTATGGCTACACCTTC | CASSGQGDYYGYTF
TRBD1 | TRBJ2-7 | - | TRBV7-3 | TGTGCCAGCAGCTCCTTGGGGGTCTCGACAGGGGACACCTACGAGCAGTACTTC | CASSSLGVSTGDTYEQYF
TRBD2 | TRBJ2-4 | - | TRBV11-2 | TGTGCCAGCAGCTTTTCTTCCAGCGGGGGGGCCAAAAACATTCAGTACTTC | CASSFSSSGGAKNIQYF
- | TRBJ2-7 | - | TRBV4-2 | TGTGCCAGCAGCCAAGATCAGGGGGTGGGGCGGGGGCAGTACTTC | CASSQDQGVGRGQYF
TRBD2 | TRBJ2-1 | - | TRBV7-2 | TGTGCCAGCAGCTTAACGGCCGGCGGGGGTCATGAGCAGTTCTTC | CASSLTAGGGHEQFF
- | TRBJ1-3 | - | TRBV27 | TGTGCCAGCAGGGACAGCCGCTCTGGAAACACCATATATTTT | CASRDSRSGNTIYF
TRBD1 | TRBJ1-1 | - | TRBV19 | TGTGCCAGTAGTCCTCACCTAGACAGGGGCCCTACGAACACTGAAGCTTTCTTT | CASSPHLDRGPTNTEAFF
- | TRBJ2-1 | - | TRBV10-1 | TGCGCCAGCAGTGAGTACAGGGAAAGCTCCTACAATGAGCAGTTCTTC | CASSEYRESSYNEQFF
- | TRBJ2-7 | - | TRBV7-9 | TGTGCCAGCAGCTTCGACACAAGCTACGAGCAGTACTTC | CASSFDTSYEQYF
TRBD1 | TRBJ2-6 | - | TRBV5-5 | TGTGCCAGCAGCCAGGACAGGGGGCCTGGGGCCAACGTCCTGACTTTC | CASSQDRGPGANVLTF
TRBD2 | TRBJ2-1 | - | TRBV27 | TGTGCCAGCACCCTTACAGCGGGAGCCCACAATGAGCAGTTCTTC | CASTLTAGAHNEQFF
- | TRBJ1-2 | once | TRBV7-9 | TGTGCCAGCAGCTCAGAAACGGGGGAATGGTATGGCTACACCTTC | CASSSETGEWYGYTF
- | TRBJ1-2 | - | TRBV19 | TGTGCCAGTACCGACGGGGGGACCGTAGCTAACTATGGCTACACCTTC | CASTDGGTVANYGYTF
- | TRBJ1-4 | - | TRBV7-2 | TGTGCCACCACGAGCGACCCTAATGAAAAACTGTTTTTT | CATTSDPNEKLFF
TRBD1 | TRBJ2-2 | - | TRBV7-6 | TGTGCCACCCGAGGACAGGGTGAGACCGGGGAGCTGTTTTTT | CATRGQGETGELFF
TRBD1 | TRBJ1-2 | - | TRBV27 | TGTGCCAGCAGTGACAGGGAGGCTAACTATGGCTACACCTTC | CASSDREANYGYTF
TRBD2 | TRBJ2-3 | - | TRBV27 | TGTGCCAGCAGGGGGGTAGCGGGAGGCACAGATACGCAGTATTTT | CASRGVAGGTDTQYF
- | TRBJ2-6 | - | TRBV7-2 | TGTGCCAGCAGCTTAGTAGGGGCTGGGGCCAACGTCCTGACTTTC | CASSLVGAGANVLTF
TRBD1 | TRBJ2-7 | - | TRBV18 | TGTGCCAGCTCACCACCGGGACAGGGATCTTACGAGCAGTACTTC | CASSPPGQGSYEQYF
- | TRBJ1-2 | - | TRBV11-2 | TGTGCCAGCAGCTTAGGCCTAGACTCGTTCTATGGCTACACCTTC | CASSLGLDSFYGYTF
TRBD1 | TRBJ2-3 | once | TRBV7-9 | TGTGCCAGCAGCTACGACAGGGGGTGGGATACGCAGTATTTT | CASSYDRGWDTQYF
TRBD1 | TRBJ1-2 | - | TRBV18 | TGTGCCAGCTCACCAGGGACAGGGTCAATCTATGGCTACACCTTC | CASSPGTGSIYGYTF
- | TRBJ1-1 | - | TRBV25-1 | TGTGCCAGCAGTGAATGGGGCAGGCTCGGCGCTGAAGCTTTCTTT | CASSEWGRLGAEAFF
TRBD1 | TRBJ2-4 | - | TRBV5-1 | TGCGCCAGCAGCTCGGACAGGGGAGTCCTAGCCAAAAACATTCAGTACTTC | CASSSDRGVLAKNIQYF
TRBD1 | TRBJ1-2 | - | TRBV19 | TGTGCCAGTAGTGTGGGACAGGGGGCAACTAACTATGGCTACACCTTC | CASSVGQGATNYGYTF
TRBD1 | TRBJ2-5 | - | TRBV11-2 | TGTGCCAGCAGCTTAGGCAGGGGGCGACGAGAGACCCAGTACTTC | CASSLGRGRRETQYF
TRBD2 | TRBJ2-2 | - | TRBV7-2 | TGTGCCAGCAGCATCAGAGCGGGGGCAAACACCGGGGAGCTGTTTTTT | CASSIRAGANTGELFF
- | TRBJ1-1 | - | TRBV11-3 | TGTGCCAGCACCAAACGGGGGGGAAACACTGAAGCTTTCTTT | CASTKRGGNTEAFF
- | TRBJ2-3 | - | TRBV7-2 | TGTGCCAGCAGAAACCCAGTCGGACAGAACAGGGGAGGTACGCAGTATTTT | CASRNPVGQNRGGTQYF
- | TRBJ1-2 | - | TRBV9 | TGTGCCAGCAGCGTAGAGTTGGAGGGTCCCCTAGGCTACACCTTC | CASSVELEGPLGYTF
- | TRBJ2-3 | once | TRBV5-1 | TGCGCCAGCAGCTTGGGGGGCGGCCGCACAGATACGCAGTATTTT | CASSLGGGRTDTQYF
- | TRBJ1-3 | few | TRBV30 | TGTGCCTGGCGGAGGGACGGAAACACCATATATTTT | CAWRRDGNTIYF
- | TRBJ2-5 | - | TRBV18 | TGTGCCAGCTCACCACCGGTCCGGGAGACCCAGTACTTC | CASSPPVRETQYF
- | TRBJ1-2 | - | TRBV30 | TGTGCCTTAGTGGGGCGGCCCTATGGCTACACCTTC | CALVGRPYGYTF
- | TRBJ1-2 | - | TRBV30 | TGTGCCTGGAGTGTAGGACAGTTCTATGGCTACACCTTC | CAWSVGQFYGYTF
TRBD2 | TRBJ2-2 | - | TRBV5-1 | TGCGCCAGCAGCTCACTAGCGGGAATTGGCACCGGGGAGCTGTTTTTT | CASSSLAGIGTGELFF
TRBD2 | TRBJ2-3 | - | TRBV9 | TGTGCCAGCAGCGTAGTCGGTATAGCGGGCAAGTGGGGCACAGATACGCAGTATTTT | CASSVVGIAGKWGTDTQYF
- | TRBJ1-2 | - | TRBV2 | TGTGCCAGCAGAGTAGGCTCCCCGGGTGGCTACACCTTC | CASRVGSPGGYTF
- | TRBJ2-2 | - | TRBV18 | TGTGCCAGCTCACCCTTAACTAGCTCCGGGGAGCTGTTTTTT | CASSPLTSSGELFF
TRBD1 | TRBJ1-5 | - | TRBV11-2 | TGTGCCAGCAGCACACAGGGGGCCCAGCCCCAGCATTTT | CASSTQGAQPQHF
TRBD2 | TRBJ2-1 | - | TRBV11-3 | TGTGCCAGCAGCTTAGATCTACTAGCGGGAGGAGGCAATGAGCAGTTCTTC | CASSLDLLAGGGNEQFF
- | TRBJ1-1 | - | TRBV11-3 | TGTGCCAGCAGCTTAGCCGGAGGGACGGCTTTCTTT | CASSLAGGTAFF
- | TRBJ1-2 | - | TRBV7-9 | TGTGCCAGCAGCTTAGCAGGCAGGAACCATGGCTACACCTTC | CASSLAGRNHGYTF
- | TRBJ1-3 | - | TRBV10-2 | TGCGCCAGTCAAGTAGACAGGATCGCTGGAAACACCATATATTTT | CASQVDRIAGNTIYF
TRBD1 | TRBJ1-4 | - | TRBV19 | TGTGCCAGTAGTATCCAGGGGGCGTTTGCTAATGAAAAACTGTTTTTT | CASSIQGAFANEKLFF
TRBD1 | TRBJ2-5 | - | TRBV19 | TGTGCCAGTAGTACTCCAGGGACAGCAGAGACCCAGTACTTC | CASSTPGTAETQYF
TRBD2 | TRBJ2-2 | - | TRBV5-1 | TGCGCCAGCAGCCCTGGGGGACTAGCGGGAGGGCTCAACACCGGGGAGCTGTTTTTT | CASSPGGLAGGLNTGELFF
TRBD1 | TRBJ1-2 | - | TRBV6-4 | TGTGCCAGCAGTGAGGGACAGGGGGCAGGCGGCTACACCTTC | CASSEGQGAGGYTF
- | TRBJ2-2 | - | TRBV19 | TGTGCCACCCTAGGTCGCCTCCCGCCCGGGGAGCTGTTTTTT | CATLGRLPPGELFF
TRBD2 | TRBJ2-2 | - | TRBV18 | TGTGCCAGCTCACCCTTGGCGGGAGGAGCCGGGGAGCTGTTTTTT | CASSPLAGGAGELFF
- | TRBJ2-7 | - | TRBV6-5 | TGTGCCAGCAGGGCTGGTATAGCCTCCTACGAGCAGTACTTC | CASRAGIASYEQYF
TRBD1 | TRBJ2-4 | - | TRBV29-1 | TGCAGCTCTACAGGGGATGGAAACATTCAGTACTTC | CSSTGDGNIQYF
- | TRBJ1-6 | once | TRBV25-1 | TGTGCCAGCAGCCGGGATCACTATAATTCACCCCTCCACTTT | CASSRDHYNSPLHF